This T cell receptor (beta chain) comes out of a study of blood T cell repertoires in COVID-19. Looking at the study overall: Italy, Spain and the United States were the sources of the convalescent and acute COVID-19 samples. T cells, B-cell-depleted T cells, or PBMCs provided the cDNA or gDNA that served as material.

Authors' processing steps: Reference gene primer amplification yielded estimated nucleated cell counts. The table came from immunoSEQ multiplex PCR; TCRdb's copy has only in-frame clones and leaves some out. V, J and clone size are those of that table, while D and trimming were read from the DNA. Of 250,000 to 300,000 clones listed, 80% to 90% were seen once; the top ten hold approximately 10%. This CDR3 has 15 amino acids. Germline assignment: CDR1 SNHLY and CDR2 FYNNEI. The V gene lost 3 bases and the J gene lost 9 bases, with 15 bases spanning the gap. This chain links TRBV2 with TRBJ1-6; D gene uncertain. The specimen sequenced was peripheral blood. This clonotype originated in a woman in her 70s with acute or convalescent COVID-19. In DNA form, the CDR3 reads TGTGCCAGCAGTGAGTCCCCCGGTACTGGTTCACCCCTCCACTTT. Amino acid sequence: CASSESPGTGSPLHF.